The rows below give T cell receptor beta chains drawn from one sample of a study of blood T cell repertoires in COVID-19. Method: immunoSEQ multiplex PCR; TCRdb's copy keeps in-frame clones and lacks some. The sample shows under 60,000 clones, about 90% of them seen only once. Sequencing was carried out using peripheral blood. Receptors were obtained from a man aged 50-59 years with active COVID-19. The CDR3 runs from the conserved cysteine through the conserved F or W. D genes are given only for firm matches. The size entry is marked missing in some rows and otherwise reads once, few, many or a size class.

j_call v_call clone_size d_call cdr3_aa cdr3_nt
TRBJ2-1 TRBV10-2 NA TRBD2 CASSGGGPIQFF TGCGCCAGCAGTGGGGGGGGACCGATTCAGTTCTTC
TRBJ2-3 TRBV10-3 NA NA CASTTGNVHGRAGGTQYF TGTGCCAGTACGACAGGGAATGTTCACGGGAGGGCCGGGGGTACGCAGTATTTT
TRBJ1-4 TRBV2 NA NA CASSELWGPNEKLFF TGTGCCAGCAGTGAACTTTGGGGGCCTAATGAAAAACTGTTTTTT
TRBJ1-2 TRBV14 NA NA CASSRFGQSILGYTF TGTGCCAGCAGCAGATTCGGACAGTCGATCCTAGGCTACACCTTC
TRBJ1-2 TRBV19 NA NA CASRPQSGGYTF TGTGCCAGTAGACCACAGTCGGGGGGCTACACCTTC
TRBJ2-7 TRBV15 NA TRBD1 CATSRDRGQGSYEQYF TGTGCCACCAGCAGAGATAGGGGACAGGGATCCTACGAGCAGTACTTC
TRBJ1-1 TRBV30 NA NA CAWNGGGISEAFF TGTGCCTGGAATGGGGGGGGCATCTCTGAAGCTTTCTTT
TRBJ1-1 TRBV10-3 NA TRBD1 CAISEGTGSPEAFF TGTGCCATCAGTGAAGGGACAGGGTCCCCTGAAGCTTTCTTT
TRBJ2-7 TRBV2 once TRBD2 CASSEHSGLAGAYEQYF TGTGCCAGCAGTGAACATTCTGGACTAGCGGGAGCCTACGAGCAGTACTTC
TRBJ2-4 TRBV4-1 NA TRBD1 CASSQDLLGQGAVIQYF TGCGCCAGCAGCCAAGATCTCCTAGGACAGGGGGCGGTCATTCAGTACTTC
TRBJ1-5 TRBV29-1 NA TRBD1 CSVQTGVNQPQHF TGCAGCGTCCAGACAGGGGTCAATCAGCCCCAGCATTTT
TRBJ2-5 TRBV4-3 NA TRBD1 CASSQSGQGAETQYF TGCGCCAGCAGCCAATCCGGACAGGGGGCGGAGACCCAGTACTTC
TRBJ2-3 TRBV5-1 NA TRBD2 CASSASLRGGTDTQYF TGCGCCAGCAGCGCGTCTTTGCGGGGGGGCACAGATACGCAGTATTTT
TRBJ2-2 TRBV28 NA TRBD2 CASMVAGADTGELFF TGTGCCAGCATGGTAGCGGGAGCGGACACCGGGGAGCTGTTTTTT
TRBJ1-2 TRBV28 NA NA CASSLRARYGYTF TGTGCCAGCAGTCTGAGGGCGCGTTATGGCTACACCTTC
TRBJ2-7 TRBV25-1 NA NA CASSATGFVQQYF TGTGCCAGCAGTGCGACAGGCTTCGTCCAGCAGTACTTC
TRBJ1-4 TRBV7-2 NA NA CACSTGRANEKLFF TGTGCCTGTAGCACGGGCAGGGCTAATGAAAAACTGTTTTTT
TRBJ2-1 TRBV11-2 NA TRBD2 CASSLRGAYNEQFF TGTGCCAGCAGCTTACGGGGGGCCTACAATGAGCAGTTCTTC
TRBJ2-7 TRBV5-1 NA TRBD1 CASSLVDRGSYEQYF TGCGCCAGCAGCTTGGTCGACAGGGGTTCCTACGAGCAGTACTTC
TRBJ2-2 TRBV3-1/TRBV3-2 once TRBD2 CASSATWGGTGELFF TGTGCCAGCAGTGCAACTTGGGGGGGCACCGGGGAGCTGTTTTTT